A single T cell receptor beta chain is shown here with its context. It was during active infection that Seattle patients were enrolled and then longitudinally followed. The data derive from a study of blood T cell repertoires in COVID-19. Study as a whole: Acute-phase and convalescent COVID-19 samples originated in the United States, Italy and Spain.

How the authors handled the data: Amplified reference gene primers provided the basis for estimating nucleated cell counts. The protocol was immunoSEQ multiplex PCR, while the TCRdb copy is restricted to in-frame clones and leaves out a portion. V, J and clone size reflect that table, while D and trimming were determined from the DNA. The data hold roughly 300,000 clones, with 80% to 95% observed a single time. The sequencing sample was made of peripheral blood. This clonotype was obtained from a woman aged 30 to 39 with COVID-19, enrolled during active disease.

The CDR3 here is CASSWSGSGRSGELFF. CDR3 coding DNA: TGTGCCAGCAGCTGGTCGGGTAGCGGGAGGTCCGGGGAGCTGTTTTTT. The chain recombines TRBV11-3 with TRBJ2-2; 10 positions match TRBD2. The germline gives CDR1 SGHNT, CDR2 YENEEA. Trimming cost V 4 bases and J 6 bases; bases outside gene matches: 8. CDR3 length equals 16 residues.